The T cell receptor beta chain described here comes from a study of T cells expressing NK-cell markers. Germline CDR1 MNHNY, CDR2 SVGAGI (reference sequence). The CDR3 contains 15 residues. TCRdb reprocessed the 5' RACE reads, keeping one entry per CDR3 protein, no DNA. The sample's table shows about 460,000 distinct CDR3 sequences. V usage is TRBV6-6 and J usage is TRBJ2-3. The clonotype was recovered from a woman in her 50s in good health. Sequences were obtained from blood T cells: a sorted CD56 or NKG2C T cell subset, CD4+ or CD8+ T cells, or bulk PBMC T cells (not recorded which). The CDR3 loop is CASSSYTTSTDTQYF.